This is a list of T cell receptor beta chains from one sample in a study of T cells in localized non-small cell lung cancer. Sequencing was performed with immunoSEQ multiplex PCR; in TCRdb, only in-frame clones are kept and a portion is missing. The repertoire holds some 49,000 clones, under 90% seen once, with 15% to 20% in the top ten. Sequencing was performed on peripheral blood mononuclear cells, taken before any cancer treatment. The origin of the receptors is a man between 40 and 69 years old with stage III lung adenocarcinoma. Each CDR3 is given with its conserved first and last residue. The D gene is left open where the match is weak. Rows give clone size only sometimes, using once, few, many, or a class for an expanded clone.

>TRBV10-2|14|NA|NA|TRBJ1-5
TGCGCCAGCATGATAGGGGGTTCGGGTCAGCCCCAGCATTTT
CASMIGGSGQPQHF
>TRBV27|11|NA|NA|TRBJ1-5
TGTGCCAGCGGACTCCATCAGCCCCAGCATTTT
CASGLHQPQHF
>TRBV15|16|NA|NA|TRBJ2-1
TGTGCCACCAGCAGAGGTACTTTCGTAGGTAGCAATGAGCAGTTCTTC
CATSRGTFVGSNEQFF
>TRBV6-4|15|once|NA|TRBJ2-6
TGTGCCAACAGTGAACAGGGAGATGGGGCCAACGTCCTGACTTTC
CANSEQGDGANVLTF
>TRBV19|13|NA|NA|TRBJ2-7
TGTGCCAGTAGTATAGTTCCACTCGGCGAGCAGTACTTC
CASSIVPLGEQYF
>TRBV19|12|NA|NA|TRBJ2-5
TGTGCCAGTAGTATACTAGGAGAGACCCAGTACTTC
CASSILGETQYF
>TRBV7-2|14|NA|TRBD1|TRBJ2-5
TGTGCCAGCAGCCAAATGACAGGGGGCGAGACCCAGTACTTC
CASSQMTGGETQYF
>TRBV30|13|few|TRBD1|TRBJ1-1
TGTGCCTGGACTTGGACAGGAGGCACTGAAGCTTTCTTT
CAWTWTGGTEAFF
>TRBV6-5|15|many|TRBD1|TRBJ1-2
TGTGCCAGCCGCACTGGCGGGACAGGGCCTTATGGCTACACCTTC
CASRTGGTGPYGYTF
>TRBV9|17|NA|TRBD2|TRBJ2-3
TGTGCCAGCAGCGTAGATGGGACTAGCGGGGGCCCAGATACGCAGTATTTT
CASSVDGTSGGPDTQYF
>TRBV10-3|15|once|NA|TRBJ2-3
TGTGCCATCAGTGACAGACGGGGTAGCACAGATACGCAGTATTTT
CAISDRRGSTDTQYF
>TRBV6-5|15|NA|NA|TRBJ2-3
TGTGCCAGCAGCGACCCAGGGATCGGCACAGATACGCAGTATTTT
CASSDPGIGTDTQYF
>TRBV14|15|NA|NA|TRBJ1-2
TGTGCCAGCAGCCAAGAATCGGGGATTTTCGATGGCTACACCTTC
CASSQESGIFDGYTF
>TRBV6-5|14|once|TRBD1|TRBJ1-5
TGTGCCAGCGGGACAGGCTATAGCAATCAGCCCCAGCATTTT
CASGTGYSNQPQHF
>TRBV6-5|14|NA|NA|TRBJ2-5
TGTGCCAGCAGTTACCGGGACACTAGGGAGACCCAGTACTTC
CASSYRDTRETQYF
>TRBV7-6|14|NA|NA|TRBJ2-2
TGTGCCAGCAGCTTTTCAGGGGGGACCGGGGAGCTGTTTTTT
CASSFSGGTGELFF
>TRBV27|16|NA|NA|TRBJ2-2
TGTGCCAGCAGTTATTGGGAGACAGTAAACACCGGGGAGCTGTTTTTT
CASSYWETVNTGELFF
>TRBV4-1|17|once|NA|TRBJ2-1
TGCGCCAGCAGCCAAGATGAGGTAACGGGGGGCCGTAATGAGCAGTTCTTC
CASSQDEVTGGRNEQFF
>TRBV5-6|18|NA|TRBD1|TRBJ2-3
TGTGCCAGCAGCTTCTTCGCCGGCACAGGGGTGGGCACAGATACGCAGTATTTT
CASSFFAGTGVGTDTQYF
>TRBV15|15|NA|TRBD1|TRBJ2-7
TGTGCCACCAGCAAACCGGGACAGGGCTCCTACGAGCAGTACTTC
CATSKPGQGSYEQYF
>TRBV10-3|13|NA|NA|TRBJ1-1
TGTGCCATCAGTGATCCTGTGAACACTGAAGCTTTCTTT
CAISDPVNTEAFF
>TRBV4-2|15|NA|NA|TRBJ2-3
TGTGCCAGCAGCCAAGATCGATCTCTTAGTAATACGCAGTATTTT
CASSQDRSLSNTQYF
>TRBV10-3|16|NA|TRBD1|TRBJ2-5
TGTGCCATCAGTGAGTCGACTCAGGGGGATAAAGAGACCCAGTACTTC
CAISESTQGDKETQYF
>TRBV2|15|once|NA|TRBJ2-3
TGTGCCAGCAGAGCCGGGAGAGACCTGCGGGATACGCAGTATTTT
CASRAGRDLRDTQYF
>TRBV10-3|13|NA|NA|TRBJ1-6
TGTGCCATCAGTGAGAACAGCGGCTCACCCCTCCACTTT
CAISENSGSPLHF
>TRBV5-1|17|NA|TRBD2|TRBJ2-1
TGCGCCAGCAGCTTGGCCCCGGGACTAGCGGGTTACAATGAGCAGTTCTTC
CASSLAPGLAGYNEQFF
>TRBV6-4|15|once|NA|TRBJ2-3
TGTGCCAGCAGTGACTCCGAGGGGGGGACAGATACGCAGTATTTT
CASSDSEGGTDTQYF
>TRBV4-1|16|NA|NA|TRBJ2-3
TGCGCCAGCAGCCAACCTACCGGGACTAGCACAGATACGCAGTATTTT
CASSQPTGTSTDTQYF